Listed below are T cell receptor beta chains from one sample, sequenced in a study of T-cell reconstitution after alpha-beta-depleted transplantation in children. Each CDR3 protein gets one entry after TCRdb re-called the PCR reads with MiXCR. Here the sample spans 260,000 or so distinct CDR3 sequences, around 12% being singletons. The source material was PBMCs from the stem cell graft donor, sampled from the stem cell graft. The origin of the receptors is a human donor who donated a stem cell graft to a child with acute lymphoblastic leukemia. The CDR3 runs from the conserved cysteine through the conserved F or W. The order of the fields is CDR3 protein, CDR3 DNA, V gene, clone size, J gene, D gene. D genes are given only for firm matches. The size entry is marked missing in some rows and otherwise reads once, few, many or a size class.

CASLPAGEGETQYF | TGTGCCAGCCTCCCCGCGGGAGAAGGGGAGACCCAGTACTTC | TRBV6-2/TRBV6-3 | many | TRBJ2-5 | TRBD2
CASSFGGLAPTLQYF | TGCGCCAGCAGCTTCGGGGGACTAGCTCCGACCCTTCAGTACTTC | TRBV5-1 | many | TRBJ2-4 | TRBD2
CASSLASGADTQYF | TGTGCCAGCAGCTTGGCTAGCGGAGCAGATACGCAGTATTTT | TRBV5-5 | many | TRBJ2-3 | TRBD2
CASPQGTSTDTQYF | TGTGCCAGCCCACAGGGCACTAGCACAGATACGCAGTATTTT | TRBV21-1 | - | TRBJ2-3 | -
CAIRGTSGRRGTYEQYF | TGTGCCATCAGGGGGACTAGCGGGAGGAGAGGCACCTACGAGCAGTACTTC | TRBV10-3 | once | TRBJ2-7 | TRBD2
CASSQDWASEQDTQYF | TGCGCCAGCAGCCAAGATTGGGCCAGTGAACAAGATACGCAGTATTTT | TRBV4-3 | many | TRBJ2-3 | -
CASSVAGTPNYEQYF | TGTGCCAGCAGCGTAGCCGGGACACCGAACTACGAGCAGTACTTC | TRBV9 | many | TRBJ2-7 | -
CASRGQGWVGNTEAFF | TGTGCCAGCAGGGGCCAGGGGTGGGTAGGGAACACTGAAGCTTTCTTT | TRBV28 | many | TRBJ1-1 | -
CASSRSGTYEQYF | TGTGCCAGTAGTCGAAGTGGGACCTACGAGCAGTACTTC | TRBV19 | - | TRBJ2-7 | -
CASSTGLVFNQPQHF | TGTGCCAGCAGCACGGGACTTGTTTTCAATCAGCCCCAGCATTTT | TRBV7-8 | many | TRBJ1-5 | -
CSARVGQGATYEQYF | TGCAGTGCTAGAGTCGGACAGGGGGCGACCTACGAGCAGTACTTC | TRBV20-1 | many | TRBJ2-7 | TRBD1
CASRGGTGYGYTF | TGTGCCAGCAGAGGGGGGACAGGCTATGGCTACACCTTC | TRBV12-3/TRBV12-4 | many | TRBJ1-2 | TRBD1
CASSLAGIYEQYF | TGTGCCAGCAGCTTAGCAGGGATCTACGAGCAGTACTTC | TRBV7-9 | - | TRBJ2-7 | -
CATSDGLADTQYF | TGTGCCACCAGCGACGGGCTCGCAGATACGCAGTATTTT | TRBV24-1 | many | TRBJ2-3 | -
CASRPAPRDRGLAKNIQYF | TGTGCCAGCAGACCAGCGCCCCGGGACAGGGGGCTAGCCAAAAACATTCAGTACTTC | TRBV27 | few | TRBJ2-4 | TRBD1
CASSPDGWQETQYF | TGTGCCAGCAGCCCGGACGGGTGGCAGGAGACCCAGTACTTC | TRBV7-7 | many | TRBJ2-5 | -